These 21 T cell receptor beta chains were all obtained from the same sample, sequenced in a study of OX40 agonist ivuxolimab in advanced cancers. The data were produced by immunoSEQ multiplex PCR, yet TCRdb's version contains in-frame clones alone and is incomplete. This sample has approximately 82,000 clones, with 70% to 90% found just once. The source was CD4+ or CD8+ T cells sorted from blood, collected in a trial of the OX40 agonist ivuxolimab. These receptors all stem from an adult with an advanced solid tumor such as melanoma, head and neck, liver or kidney cancer.

There are a few counts of this clone. The rearrangement joins TRBV7-2 to TRBJ2-7, with D perhaps matching TRBD2 (6 bases). Trimming shortened V by 1 base and J by 5 bases, and 12 bases separated the two germline ends. The CDR3 sequence is 14 residues long. CDR1 is SGHTA and CDR2 is FQGNSA in the germline V gene. CDR3 DNA: TGTGCCAGCAGCTTAGTCGGAGGGCGGGACGAGCAGTACTTC. Translating gives CASSLVGGRDEQYF. Supplemented by reference TRBV7-2 and TRBJ2-7, the full variable domain reads GAGVSQSPSNKVTEKGKDVELRCDPISGHTALYWYRQSLGQGLEFLIYFQGNSAPDKSGLPSDRFSAERTGGSVSTLTIQRTQQEDSAVYLCASSLVGGRDEQYFGPGTRLTVT.

Turning to this clone: Distinct nucleotide sequences in the sample also encode this CDR3. The chain is built from TRBV5-1 and TRBJ1-1; 9 bases agree with TRBD1. CDR1 is SGHRS and CDR2 is YFSETQ in the germline V gene. CDR3 length equals 14 residues. With 5 bases clipped from V and 4 bases from J, the junction kept 6 bases outside the gene matches. The CDR3 protein is CASRGQGGLTEAFF. DNA of the CDR3: TGCGCCAGCAGGGGACAGGGAGGGCTCACTGAAGCTTTCTTT.

The gene calls are TRBV6-4 and TRBJ1-6; D is undetermined. The germline gives CDR1 MRHNA, CDR2 SNTAGT. This CDR3 comprises 13 residues. The V end was cut by 8 bases, the J end by 7 bases, with 12 bases between. DNA of the CDR3: TGTGCCAGCGCATGGACGGTCAATTCACCCCTCCACTTT. Its protein is CASAWTVNSPLHF.

The V and J genes are TRBV5-1 and TRBJ2-1; TRBD1 might be the D (6 bases). Germline lookup yields CDR1 SGHRS and CDR2 YFSETQ. V was pared by 4 bases and J by 6 bases, with 14 bases between. The CDR3 spans 14 residues. CDR3 protein: CASSLQGIPNEQFF. In nucleotides, the CDR3 is TGCGCCAGCAGCCTACAGGGTATTCCCAATGAGCAGTTCTTC.

This clone has only one observation. The chain employs TRBV5-1 and TRBJ2-5, with D tentatively TRBD1 (6 bases). The germline V gene has CDR1 SGHRS and CDR2 YFSETQ. Between the trimmed V and J ends, which lost 0 bases and 3 bases, there was a span of 6 bases. This CDR3 spans 13 amino acids. The CDR3 DNA is TGCGCCAGCAGCTTGGGGACAGAAGAGACCCAGTACTTC. It encodes CASSLGTEETQYF.

The chain carries TRBV4-3 and TRBJ1-4; a weak D match, TRBD1 (6 bases). The V and J ends lost 5 bases and 7 bases respectively, with 17 bases between them. The CDR3 is 15 amino acids. Germline V CDR1 and CDR2: LGHNA, YSLEER. CDR3 in DNA: TGCGCCAGCAGCGGGGGGGGGACACCCGCTGAAAAACTGTTTTTT. This translates into CASSGGGTPAEKLFF.

The DNA of the CDR3 is TGTGCCAGCAGTCCAGTGACGAGCGGAGTTGAGCAGTTCTTC. Its translation: CASSPVTSGVEQFF. The chain has TRBV2 and TRBJ2-1; tentatively, D is TRBD2 (5 bases). This CDR3 is 14 amino acids long. The germline V gene has CDR1 SNHLY and CDR2 FYNNEI. Trimming pared 5 bases from V and 9 bases from J, leaving 17 bases between.

The table lists this clone with a few counts. The chain joins TRBV5-1 to TRBJ2-7; TRBD2 matches at 11 bases. Trimming removed 0 bases from V and 6 bases from J; junction bases left unmatched: 8. Germline values: CDR1 SGHRS, CDR2 YFSETQ. The CDR3 loop spans 16 amino acids. The CDR3 protein is CASSLAVAGGQVEQYF. CDR3 in DNA: TGCGCCAGCAGCTTGGCCGTAGCGGGAGGGCAGGTCGAGCAGTACTTC.

The V gene is TRBV5-1, the J gene TRBJ1-2; D uncertain. V lost 0 bases to trimming and J lost 6 bases, with 15 bases between them. The CDR3 totals 15 residues. Germline V CDR1 and CDR2: SGHRS, YFSETQ. The CDR3 is CASSLAPPSPDGYTF. The CDR3 nucleotides read TGCGCCAGCAGCTTGGCGCCCCCCAGTCCCGATGGCTACACCTTC.

The chain links TRBV28 to TRBJ1-1; D may be TRBD1 (5 bases). The V and J ends lost 3 bases and 1 base respectively, with 9 bases between them. This CDR3 comprises 14 residues. Germline V CDR1 and CDR2: MDHEN, SYDVKM. Here the CDR3 DNA reads TGTGCCAGCAGTTTTCAGGGCAGGAACACTGAAGCTTTCTTT. This sequence encodes CASSFQGRNTEAFF.

This chain uses TRBV6-5 with TRBJ1-1; possibly TRBD1 for D (5 bases). This CDR3 has 13 residues. Germline CDR1 and CDR2: MNHEY and SVGAGI. Trimming took off 6 bases at V and 0 bases at J, with 8 bases between the two ends. Here the CDR3 DNA reads TGTGCCAGCAGGGGAGGGGTGAACACTGAAGCTTTCTTT. Its protein product is CASRGGVNTEAFF.

This rearrangement joins TRBV12-5 to TRBJ1-3; D not resolved. Germline V gene sequence: CDR1 LGHNT, CDR2 FRNRAP. V was pared by 3 bases and J by 4 bases, with 7 bases between. The CDR3 consists of 13 residues. CDR3 region: CASGFASGNTIYF. CDR3 sequence (DNA): TGTGCTAGTGGTTTCGCCTCCGGAAACACCATATATTTT.

The chain is built from TRBV7-7 and TRBJ2-1, with 12 positions matching TRBD1. V dropped 5 bases and J dropped 6; count of bases not matched to a gene: 11. Germline values: CDR1 SSHAT, CDR2 FNYEAQ (reference sequence). CDR3 length: 17 amino acids. CDR3 loop: CASSPLWDRGRANEQFF. The CDR3 DNA is TGTGCCAGCAGCCCCCTCTGGGACAGGGGGCGAGCCAATGAGCAGTTCTTC.

The genes are TRBV5-1 and TRBJ1-2; D is undetermined. The CDR3 consists of 14 residues. The ends were cut back, 0 bases at V and 4 bases at J, with 10 bases in the middle. Germline loops: CDR1 SGHRS, CDR2 YFSETQ. CDR3: CASSLEAASYGYTF. CDR3 bases: TGCGCCAGCAGCTTGGAAGCAGCTTCCTATGGCTACACCTTC.

The chain combines TRBV7-2 with TRBJ1-3, with a weak D call TRBD1 (5 bases). V was clipped by 5 bases and J by 0 bases, with 11 bases between them. Germline V gives CDR1 SGHTA, CDR2 FQGNSA. CDR3 length: 15 residues. The CDR3 DNA follows: TGTGCCAGCAGCACACAGGCGAACTCTGGAAACACCATATATTTT. Translating gives CASSTQANSGNTIYF.

The rearrangement uses TRBV25-1 and TRBJ2-2, with D unclear. The CDR3 contains 13 residues. Trimming pared 3 bases from V and 1 base from J, leaving 3 bases between. The germline CDR1 and CDR2 sequences are MGHDK and SYGVNS. CDR3 amino acids: CASSDRNTGELFF. CDR3 sequence (DNA): TGTGCCAGCAGTGACAGGAACACCGGGGAGCTGTTTTTT.

The V call is TRBV5-1, the J call TRBJ1-2, with 8 nucleotides matching TRBD1. Trimming took 0 bases from V and 2 from J; bases not matched to a gene: 3. Germline CDR1 is SGHRS and CDR2 is YFSETQ. The CDR3 is 15 amino acids. CDR3 residues: CASSLVAGGNYGYTF. DNA of the CDR3: TGCGCCAGCAGCTTGGTGGCAGGGGGCAACTATGGCTACACCTTC.

The rearrangement uses TRBV5-1 and TRBJ2-3, with D uncertain. The CDR3 has 16 amino acids. Germline V gene sequence: CDR1 SGHRS, CDR2 YFSETQ. V was shortened by 3 bases and J by 1 base, with 15 bases between the two germline ends. The CDR3 nucleotides read TGCGCCAGCAGCTCCTCACCCTCCAGTGGCACAGATACGCAGTATTTT. It translates to CASSSSPSSGTDTQYF.

The chain joins TRBV4-1 to TRBJ2-2; 11 bases are shared with TRBD2. This CDR3 has 17 amino acids. CDR1 and CDR2 from the germline V gene are MGHRA and YSYEKL. The trim removed 4 bases at V and 3 bases at J, leaving 7 bases unmatched. CDR3 loop: CASSRTSGRRDTGELFF. In DNA, the CDR3 is TGCGCCAGCAGCCGAACTAGCGGGAGACGGGACACCGGGGAGCTGTTTTTT.

The chain is built from TRBV25-1 and TRBJ1-1, with 7 bases fitting TRBD1. J was trimmed by 3 bases and V by 2 bases; bases with no gene match: 3. Germline lookup yields CDR1 MGHDK and CDR2 SYGVNS. This CDR3 region has 14 residues. The CDR3 bases are TGTGCCAGCAGTGAACCAGGGGGTTACACTGAAGCTTTCTTT. Translated, it gives CASSEPGGYTEAFF.

The chain employs TRBV18 and TRBJ1-4; 10 bases align to TRBD1. Germline V lookup: CDR1 KGHSH, CDR2 LQKENI. CDR3 length: 15 amino acids. Germline trimming cut 5 bases from V and 5 bases from J; bases unmatched to any gene: 5. The DNA of the CDR3 is TGTGCCAGCTCAGTCCTGGGACAGGGGAATGAAAAACTGTTTTTT. It yields the protein CASSVLGQGNEKLFF.